This T cell receptor beta chain was obtained from a study of blood T cell repertoires in COVID-19. Whole-study context: T cells, B-cell-depleted T cells, or PBMCs provided the cDNA or gDNA that served as material.

Clones were sequenced by immunoSEQ multiplex PCR, and TCRdb holds only the in-frame ones, with some missing. The sample has some 460,000 clones, 80% to 90% seen once. With 4 bases clipped from V and 6 bases from J, the junction kept 7 bases outside the gene matches. Germline V gene lookup returns CDR1 SGDLS and CDR2 YYNGEE. The CDR3 contains 15 residues. Source material: peripheral blood. This sequence originates from a woman younger than 45 with acute or convalescent COVID-19. The rearrangement links TRBV9 to TRBJ1-4, with 9 bases that match TRBD1. The CDR3, as DNA: TGTGCCAGCAGCTCGATACAGGGGGCGGATGAAAAACTGTTTTTT. This translates into CASSSIQGADEKLFF.